A selection of T cell receptor beta chains follows, all from one sample in a study of T cells in Graves' hyperthyroidism and ophthalmopathy. MiXCR, applied by TCRdb to the multiplex PCR reads, yields one record per CDR3 protein. The table has more than 650,000 distinct CDR3 sequences, less than 15% seen once. The sample taken for sequencing was blood. These receptors all stem from a woman between 18 and 29 years old with Graves' hyperthyroidism. CDR3s include the opening cysteine and the closing phenylalanine or tryptophan. Fields, in order: V gene, J gene, D gene, clone size, CDR3 protein, CDR3 DNA. A D gene is named only where the DNA matches it firmly. Clone size is given for some rows only: seen once, a few or many times, or a class if the clone is expanded.

v_call: TRBV12-3/TRBV12-4
j_call: TRBJ1-2
d_call: NA
clone_size: many
cdr3_aa: CASSPDSYGYTF
cdr3_nt: TGTGCCAGCAGTCCGGACAGCTATGGCTACACCTTC

v_call: TRBV28
j_call: TRBJ2-7
d_call: NA
clone_size: few
cdr3_aa: CASSAGTPEQYF
cdr3_nt: TGTGCCAGCAGTGCCGGGACTCCCGAGCAGTACTTC

v_call: TRBV15
j_call: TRBJ2-5
d_call: TRBD2
clone_size: NA
cdr3_aa: CATSRDLGREQTQYF
cdr3_nt: TGTGCCACCAGCAGAGATCTTGGGAGGGAGCAGACCCAGTACTTC

v_call: TRBV2
j_call: TRBJ2-3
d_call: TRBD2
clone_size: many
cdr3_aa: CASRETSGRTDTQYF
cdr3_nt: TGTGCCAGCAGGGAGACTAGCGGGAGGACAGATACGCAGTATTTT

v_call: TRBV20-1
j_call: TRBJ2-1
d_call: NA
clone_size: many
cdr3_aa: CSARDRAGSSYNEQFF
cdr3_nt: TGCAGTGCTAGAGATCGGGCGGGGAGCTCCTACAATGAGCAGTTCTTC

v_call: TRBV28
j_call: TRBJ1-4
d_call: NA
clone_size: many
cdr3_aa: CASSITVGAMPKLFF
cdr3_nt: TGTGCCAGCAGTATTACAGTCGGGGCAATGCCAAAACTGTTTTTT

v_call: TRBV27
j_call: TRBJ1-5
d_call: NA
clone_size: many
cdr3_aa: CASSLYGYSNQPQHF
cdr3_nt: TGTGCCAGCAGTTTATATGGTTATAGCAATCAGCCCCAGCATTTT

v_call: TRBV5-1
j_call: TRBJ2-7
d_call: NA
clone_size: few
cdr3_aa: CASSYGGMGAYEQYF
cdr3_nt: TGCGCCAGCAGCTATGGGGGAATGGGAGCGTACGAGCAGTACTTC

v_call: TRBV12-3/TRBV12-4
j_call: TRBJ2-1
d_call: TRBD2
clone_size: NA
cdr3_aa: CASSLARTSGRNEQFF
cdr3_nt: TGTGCCAGCAGTTTAGCGCGGACTAGCGGGAGAAATGAGCAGTTCTTC

v_call: TRBV30
j_call: TRBJ1-2
d_call: NA
clone_size: many
cdr3_aa: CAWSVRGSSGYGYTF
cdr3_nt: TGTGCCTGGAGTGTAAGAGGGAGTTCTGGCTATGGCTACACCTTC

v_call: TRBV24-1
j_call: TRBJ2-1
d_call: TRBD2
clone_size: few
cdr3_aa: CATSDFSASGRVGHEQFF
cdr3_nt: TGTGCCACCAGTGATTTTTCGGCTAGCGGGAGGGTAGGTCATGAGCAGTTCTTC

v_call: TRBV28
j_call: TRBJ2-5
d_call: TRBD2
clone_size: many
cdr3_aa: CASSELAASQETQYF
cdr3_nt: TGTGCCAGCAGTGAACTAGCGGCCAGCCAAGAGACCCAGTACTTC

v_call: TRBV7-9
j_call: TRBJ2-7
d_call: TRBD2
clone_size: many
cdr3_aa: CASSEREGPFYEQYF
cdr3_nt: TGTGCCAGCAGCGAACGGGAGGGCCCATTCTACGAGCAGTACTTC

v_call: TRBV7-9
j_call: TRBJ2-5
d_call: NA
clone_size: many
cdr3_aa: CASSFPRDGFPTETQYF
cdr3_nt: TGTGCCAGCAGCTTCCCCCGTGACGGGTTCCCCACAGAGACCCAGTACTTC

v_call: TRBV7-2
j_call: TRBJ1-6
d_call: NA
clone_size: many
cdr3_aa: CASSRNGGADSPLHF
cdr3_nt: TGTGCCAGCAGCCGAAACGGGGGAGCGGATTCACCCCTCCACTTT

v_call: TRBV19
j_call: TRBJ2-1
d_call: TRBD1
clone_size: NA
cdr3_aa: CASSTVEGASYNEQFF
cdr3_nt: TGTGCCAGTAGTACCGTTGAGGGGGCGTCCTACAATGAGCAGTTCTTC

v_call: TRBV29-1
j_call: TRBJ2-7
d_call: NA
clone_size: many
cdr3_aa: CSVEDRAVGREQYF
cdr3_nt: TGCAGCGTTGAAGATCGGGCAGTGGGCCGCGAGCAGTACTTC

v_call: TRBV12-3/TRBV12-4
j_call: TRBJ2-7
d_call: TRBD2
clone_size: NA
cdr3_aa: CASSQTSGAPYEQYF
cdr3_nt: TGTGCCAGCAGCCAGACTAGCGGGGCCCCCTACGAGCAGTACTTC

v_call: TRBV6-5
j_call: TRBJ2-7
d_call: NA
clone_size: few
cdr3_aa: CASSYSRVGGIEQYF
cdr3_nt: TGTGCCAGCAGTTACTCCCGGGTTGGAGGGATCGAGCAGTACTTC

v_call: TRBV7-2
j_call: TRBJ2-3
d_call: TRBD2
clone_size: NA
cdr3_aa: CASIRTSGLSTDTQYF
cdr3_nt: TGTGCCAGCATCCGGACTAGCGGACTTAGCACAGATACGCAGTATTTT

v_call: TRBV4-1
j_call: TRBJ2-1
d_call: NA
clone_size: NA
cdr3_aa: CASSQTPVGAGHNEQFF
cdr3_nt: TGCGCCAGCAGCCAAACCCCAGTCGGGGCGGGGCACAATGAGCAGTTCTTC

v_call: TRBV28
j_call: TRBJ2-7
d_call: NA
clone_size: many
cdr3_aa: CASSFQGATYEQYF
cdr3_nt: TGTGCCAGCAGTTTTCAGGGTGCCACCTACGAGCAGTACTTC

v_call: TRBV5-1
j_call: TRBJ1-4
d_call: NA
clone_size: NA
cdr3_aa: CASSPGHGLPATNEKLFF
cdr3_nt: TGCGCCAGCAGCCCGGGACATGGTCTCCCGGCAACTAATGAAAAACTGTTTTTT

v_call: TRBV5-1
j_call: TRBJ2-5
d_call: NA
clone_size: NA
cdr3_aa: CASSSGASGAQYF
cdr3_nt: TGCGCCAGCAGCTCCGGGGCCTCCGGGGCCCAGTACTTC

v_call: TRBV13
j_call: TRBJ2-7
d_call: TRBD2
clone_size: many
cdr3_aa: CASRIGLRTSSYEQYF
cdr3_nt: TGTGCCAGCAGAATCGGTTTAAGGACTAGCTCCTACGAGCAGTACTTC

v_call: TRBV4-3
j_call: TRBJ2-2
d_call: NA
clone_size: few
cdr3_aa: CASGQDRAGELFF
cdr3_nt: TGCGCCAGCGGCCAAGATCGGGCCGGGGAGCTGTTTTTT

v_call: TRBV28
j_call: TRBJ2-7
d_call: TRBD2
clone_size: NA
cdr3_aa: CASSIGTSGTVREQYF
cdr3_nt: TGTGCCAGCAGTATTGGGACTAGCGGGACCGTCCGCGAGCAGTACTTC

v_call: TRBV11-2
j_call: TRBJ1-2
d_call: NA
clone_size: many
cdr3_aa: CASSLDNYGYTF
cdr3_nt: TGTGCCAGCAGCTTGGACAACTATGGCTACACCTTC

v_call: TRBV7-9
j_call: TRBJ2-2
d_call: NA
clone_size: few
cdr3_aa: CASSYREYTGELFF
cdr3_nt: TGTGCCAGCAGCTACAGGGAGTACACCGGGGAGCTGTTTTTT

v_call: TRBV7-9
j_call: TRBJ1-2
d_call: TRBD1
clone_size: NA
cdr3_aa: CASSPSTGGIYGYTF
cdr3_nt: TGTGCCAGCAGCCCCTCGACAGGGGGAATCTATGGCTACACCTTC

v_call: TRBV19
j_call: TRBJ2-1
d_call: NA
clone_size: NA
cdr3_aa: CASSYGNRNNEQFF
cdr3_nt: TGTGCCAGTAGTTACGGGAACAGGAACAATGAGCAGTTCTTC

v_call: TRBV5-1
j_call: TRBJ1-1
d_call: TRBD1
clone_size: NA
cdr3_aa: CARSPRDRVSTEAFF
cdr3_nt: TGCGCCCGCAGCCCAAGGGACAGGGTCAGCACTGAAGCTTTCTTT

v_call: TRBV20-1
j_call: TRBJ2-7
d_call: NA
clone_size: many
cdr3_aa: CSAEGVQGEQYF
cdr3_nt: TGCAGTGCGGAAGGGGTACAGGGCGAGCAGTACTTC

v_call: TRBV12-5
j_call: TRBJ2-1
d_call: TRBD2
clone_size: many
cdr3_aa: CASGLSGRASEQFF
cdr3_nt: TGTGCTAGTGGTTTAAGCGGGAGGGCCTCTGAGCAGTTCTTC

v_call: TRBV28
j_call: TRBJ2-7
d_call: NA
clone_size: many
cdr3_aa: CASSSRESVGEQYF
cdr3_nt: TGTGCCAGCAGTTCCCGCGAGAGCGTGGGCGAGCAGTACTTC

v_call: TRBV30
j_call: TRBJ1-4
d_call: NA
clone_size: few
cdr3_aa: CAWAIGGKLFF
cdr3_nt: TGTGCCTGGGCTATAGGGGGAAAACTGTTTTTT

v_call: TRBV6-2/TRBV6-3
j_call: TRBJ2-7
d_call: TRBD2
clone_size: many
cdr3_aa: CASNLRPGLAAAQYF
cdr3_nt: TGTGCCAGCAACCTACGACCGGGACTAGCGGCCGCGCAGTACTTC